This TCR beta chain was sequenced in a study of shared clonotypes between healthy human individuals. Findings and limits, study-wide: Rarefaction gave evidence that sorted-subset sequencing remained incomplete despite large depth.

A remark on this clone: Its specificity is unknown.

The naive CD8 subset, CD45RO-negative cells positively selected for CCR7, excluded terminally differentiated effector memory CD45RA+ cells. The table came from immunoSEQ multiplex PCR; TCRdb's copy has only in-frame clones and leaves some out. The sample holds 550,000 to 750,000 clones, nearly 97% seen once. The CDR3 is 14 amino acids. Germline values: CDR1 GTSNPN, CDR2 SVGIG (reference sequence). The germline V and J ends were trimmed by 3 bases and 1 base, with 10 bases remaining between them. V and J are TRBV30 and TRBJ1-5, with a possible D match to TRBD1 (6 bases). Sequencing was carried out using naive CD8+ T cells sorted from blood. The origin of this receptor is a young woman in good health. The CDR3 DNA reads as TGTGCCTGGAGCGAGGGACACAGCAATCAGCCCCAGCATTTT. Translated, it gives CAWSEGHSNQPQHF.